A selection of T cell receptor beta chains follows, all from one sample in a study of control samples from healthy donors and cancer patients. Using immunoSEQ multiplex PCR, the repertoire was profiled, and TCRdb retains in-frame clones only, with some absent. Of 55,000 to 70,000 clones listed, around 89% are singletons. Specimen: PBMCs. Receptors originate from a man between 60 and 75 years old with colorectal cancer. The CDR3 runs from the conserved cysteine through the conserved F or W. A D gene is named only where the DNA matches it firmly. Only some rows state a clone size, as once, few, many or a class for expanded clones.

>NA|TRBJ1-2|NA|TRBV5-1
CASSLTITGGYTF
TGCGCCAGCAGCTTGACGATAACCGGTGGCTACACCTTC
>NA|TRBJ2-7|NA|TRBV2
CASREKLNMYF
TGTGCCAGCAGGGAAAAACTCAACATGTACTTC
>NA|TRBJ2-2|once|TRBV6-2/TRBV6-3
CASSYSHQKLFF
TGTGCCAGCAGTTACTCCCATCAGAAGCTGTTTTTT
>NA|TRBJ1-5|NA|TRBV2
CASSELVGQGNQPQHF
TGTGCCAGCAGTGAACTAGTTGGGCAGGGCAATCAGCCCCAGCATTTT
>NA|TRBJ2-3|NA|TRBV12-2
CASRSERTSGGTDTQYF
TGTGCAAGTCGCTCGGAGAGGACTAGCGGGGGCACAGATACGCAGTATTTT
>TRBD1|TRBJ1-1|NA|TRBV4-2
CASSQRGRNTEAFF
TGTGCCAGCAGCCAAAGGGGGCGGAACACTGAAGCTTTCTTT
>TRBD1|TRBJ2-3|NA|TRBV5-4
CASSSGGTGPSDTQYF
TGTGCCAGCAGCTCGGGCGGGACAGGGCCTTCAGATACGCAGTATTTT
>NA|TRBJ2-4|NA|TRBV6-6
CAISMGDIQYF
TGTGCCATCTCGATGGGCGACATTCAGTACTTC
>TRBD1|TRBJ2-7|NA|TRBV28
CASTKGAGGSYEQYF
TGTGCCAGCACCAAGGGGGCAGGGGGATCCTACGAGCAGTACTTC
>TRBD1|TRBJ2-7|NA|TRBV27
CASSSLQTGGMNEQYF
TGTGCCAGCAGTTCCCTCCAGACAGGGGGGATGAACGAGCAGTACTTC
>TRBD1|TRBJ2-7|NA|TRBV6-5
CASSSTGGEQYF
TGTGCCAGCAGTTCCACAGGGGGCGAGCAGTACTTC
>NA|TRBJ2-7|once|TRBV5-5
CASSLVQGYEQYF
TGTGCCAGCAGCTTGGTGCAGGGCTACGAGCAGTACTTC
>NA|TRBJ2-7|NA|TRBV3-1/TRBV3-2
CASKPQAGEQYF
TGTGCCAGCAAGCCCCAGGCTGGGGAGCAGTACTTC
>TRBD1|TRBJ2-2|medium-sized|TRBV28
CASSGGGTGELFF
TGTGCCAGTTCAGGGGGTGGAACCGGGGAGCTGTTTTTT
>TRBD1|TRBJ1-6|few|TRBV20-1
CSASTGTGRNSPLHF
TGCAGTGCTAGTACCGGGACAGGGCGAAATTCACCCCTCCACTTT
>TRBD1|TRBJ1-4|NA|TRBV5-4
CASSNRGLGEKLFF
TGTGCCAGCAGCAACAGGGGGTTGGGTGAAAAACTGTTTTTT
>NA|TRBJ2-3|NA|TRBV24-1
CATSEGTGRDTQYF
TGTGCCACCAGTGAGGGAACAGGGCGAGATACGCAGTATTTT
>TRBD1|TRBJ1-2|NA|TRBV5-4
CASSLADRGHGYTF
TGTGCCAGCAGCTTGGCGGACAGGGGGCATGGCTACACCTTC
>TRBD1|TRBJ2-2|NA|TRBV28
CASSLTGGTGELFF
TGTGCCAGCAGTTTGACAGGGGGCACCGGGGAGCTGTTTTTT
>NA|TRBJ1-6|NA|TRBV6-5
CASRDSSSSVSPLHF
TGTGCCAGCAGGGACAGTAGCTCCTCGGTTTCACCCCTCCACTTT
>NA|TRBJ1-4|NA|TRBV6-2/TRBV6-3
CASSLDGATNEKLFF
TGTGCCAGCAGTCTGGACGGAGCAACTAATGAAAAACTGTTTTTT
>NA|TRBJ2-5|NA|TRBV7-8
CASSSTTSRETQYF
TGTGCCAGCAGCTCCACTACTAGTCGAGAGACCCAGTACTTC
>NA|TRBJ2-5|NA|TRBV5-1
CASSPRTEETQYF
TGCGCCAGCAGCCCCCGGACGGAAGAGACCCAGTACTTC
>NA|TRBJ1-1|NA|TRBV6-2/TRBV6-3
CASSYPLIRGKNTEAFF
TGTGCCAGCAGTTATCCCCTCATCAGGGGAAAGAACACTGAAGCTTTCTTT
>TRBD2|TRBJ2-7|NA|TRBV11-2
CASSLVSPSGGQSSYEQYF
TGTGCCAGCAGCTTAGTCTCGCCTAGCGGGGGGCAGAGCTCCTACGAGCAGTACTTC
>TRBD1|TRBJ1-6|NA|TRBV7-9
CASSNRDRGSYNSPLHF
TGTGCCAGCAGCAACCGGGACAGGGGCTCCTATAATTCACCCCTCCACTTT
>NA|TRBJ2-3|NA|TRBV5-1
CASNKRMSDTQYF
TGCGCCAGCAACAAGAGGATGTCAGATACGCAGTATTTT
>TRBD1|TRBJ2-7|NA|TRBV5-1
CASSLEATGFYEQYF
TGCGCCAGCAGCTTGGAGGCGACAGGGTTTTACGAGCAGTACTTC
>NA|TRBJ1-2|NA|TRBV30
CAWSITAYGYTF
TGTGCCTGGAGTATCACTGCCTATGGCTACACCTTC
>TRBD2|TRBJ2-3|NA|TRBV6-6
CASRFSGGASEDTQYF
TGTGCCAGCAGGTTCAGCGGGGGGGCCTCAGAAGATACGCAGTATTTT
>NA|TRBJ2-7|NA|TRBV5-4
CASSPSGSYEQYF
TGTGCCAGCAGCCCCTCCGGGAGCTACGAGCAGTACTTC
>NA|TRBJ2-4|NA|TRBV18
CASSPIDLGKNIQYF
TGTGCCAGCTCACCAATAGATTTGGGCAAAAACATTCAGTACTTC
>NA|TRBJ2-7|NA|TRBV27
CASRRRGGTSYEQYF
TGTGCCAGCAGAAGGAGAGGGGGGACCTCCTACGAGCAGTACTTC
>NA|TRBJ1-1|NA|TRBV7-8
CASSPRGGLNTEAFF
TGTGCCAGCAGCCCAAGAGGTGGGTTGAACACTGAAGCTTTCTTT
>NA|TRBJ2-2|NA|TRBV28
CASSLWAGELFF
TGTGCCAGCAGTTTATGGGCCGGGGAGCTGTTTTTT
>TRBD2|TRBJ2-1|once|TRBV11-2
CASSSSLAGGSWRFF
TGTGCCAGCAGCTCCTCATTAGCGGGGGGCAGCTGGCGGTTCTTC
>TRBD1|TRBJ1-1|NA|TRBV15
CATSRDPGGSEAFF
TGTGCCACCAGCAGAGACCCAGGGGGCTCTGAAGCTTTCTTT
>NA|TRBJ1-6|NA|TRBV6-2/TRBV6-3
CASSYTDLSPLHF
TGTGCCAGCAGTTATACGGATCTTTCACCCCTCCACTTT
>NA|TRBJ1-3|NA|TRBV13
CASSRSGVGKGSGNTIYF
TGTGCCAGCAGCCGCTCGGGGGTCGGAAAGGGTTCTGGAAACACCATATATTTT
>TRBD1|TRBJ1-4|once|TRBV9
CASSVDRGPEKLFF
TGTGCCAGCAGCGTAGACAGGGGGCCTGAAAAACTGTTTTTT
>TRBD2|TRBJ2-3|NA|TRBV7-8
CASRGGLTDTQYF
TGTGCCAGTCGGGGGGGTTTGACAGATACGCAGTATTTT
>TRBD1|TRBJ1-4|NA|TRBV18
CASSPGQGFSLEKLFF
TGTGCCAGCTCACCGGGACAGGGGTTCAGTCTAGAAAAACTGTTTTTT
>NA|TRBJ1-5|NA|TRBV7-2
CASSPLEFQPQHF
TGTGCCAGCAGCCCCCTCGAGTTTCAGCCCCAGCATTTT
>NA|TRBJ1-4|NA|TRBV11-1
CASSRGRSTNEKLFF
TGTGCCAGCAGCCGGGGGAGGTCAACTAATGAAAAACTGTTTTTT
>TRBD1|TRBJ2-7|NA|TRBV5-1
CASSSQGLQGDEQYF
TGCGCCAGCAGCTCACAGGGGCTTCAGGGGGACGAGCAGTACTTC
>TRBD1|TRBJ1-1|NA|TRBV19
CASSIRDREGEAFF
TGTGCCAGTAGTATCCGGGACAGGGAGGGTGAAGCTTTCTTT
>NA|TRBJ1-4|NA|TRBV9
CASSVGVQGPTIGEKLFF
TGTGCCAGCAGCGTGGGGGTCCAGGGACCGACAATCGGTGAAAAACTGTTTTTT
>NA|TRBJ2-1|few|TRBV4-1
CASSQHIDPYNEQFF
TGCGCCAGCAGCCAACACATTGACCCCTACAATGAGCAGTTCTTC
>TRBD1|TRBJ1-3|NA|TRBV7-6
CASSQTGLGGNTIYF
TGTGCCAGCAGCCAGACAGGGCTGGGTGGAAACACCATATATTTT
>NA|TRBJ2-1|NA|TRBV9
CASSVVGRASEQFF
TGTGCCAGCAGCGTAGTAGGCAGGGCAAGTGAGCAGTTCTTC
>NA|TRBJ1-2|NA|TRBV27
CASSLSYSSFNYGYTF
TGTGCCAGCAGTTTATCCTATTCGAGCTTTAACTATGGCTACACCTTC
>TRBD1|TRBJ1-5|NA|TRBV27
CASSPWDSRNQPQHF
TGTGCCAGCAGTCCATGGGACAGCCGCAATCAGCCCCAGCATTTT
>NA|TRBJ2-7|NA|TRBV19
CASSPSGTGSYEQYF
TGTGCCAGTAGTCCCTCCGGGACCGGCTCCTACGAGCAGTACTTC
>NA|TRBJ1-1|NA|TRBV11-3
CASSWGSNTEAFF
TGTGCCAGCAGCTGGGGCTCAAACACTGAAGCTTTCTTT
>NA|TRBJ2-3|once|TRBV7-2
CASSFRWNTDTQYF
TGTGCCAGCAGCTTCCGGTGGAACACAGATACGCAGTATTTT
>TRBD1|TRBJ2-7|NA|TRBV9
CASSPGTGQGSPRWSYEQYF
TGTGCCAGCAGCCCCGGGACGGGACAGGGAAGCCCCCGGTGGTCCTACGAGCAGTACTTC
>NA|TRBJ1-2|NA|TRBV7-6
CASSLESSGRIYGYTF
TGTGCCAGCAGCTTAGAATCGTCGGGCAGGATCTATGGCTACACCTTC
>NA|TRBJ2-3|once|TRBV7-2
CASSPRVVTDTQYF
TGTGCCAGCAGCCCACGGGTAGTCACAGATACGCAGTATTTT
>NA|TRBJ2-1|NA|TRBV2
CASRGDLGNEQFF
TGTGCCAGCAGGGGAGACCTGGGGAATGAGCAGTTCTTC
>NA|TRBJ2-3|NA|TRBV19
CASSLYSSTDTQYF
TGTGCCAGTAGCCTCTACTCTAGCACAGATACGCAGTATTTT